Below, one TCR beta chain is given with its context. Its antigen is as yet unknown. This sample stems from a study of T cells after yellow fever vaccination. The ends were cut back, 5 bases at V and 10 bases at J, with 24 bases in the middle. This CDR3 spans 16 amino acids. In germline, CDR1 is MDHEN, CDR2 SYDVKM. Findings of the study overall: From the bulk population, abundant clonotypes could contaminate and appear within FACS-sorted repertoires. Clones that expanded after primary vaccination mostly reappeared after the booster (roughly 96% CD4, roughly 87% CD8). A faster peak, day 5 versus 15, was reached by the weaker secondary response.

One entry per CDR3 protein results from TCRdb running MiXCR on the 5' RACE reads. The sample includes 450,000 to 550,000 distinct CDR3 sequences, approximately 21% of them seen just once. The sequenced sample was PBMCs, obtained 15 days after the yellow fever booster vaccination. The origin of this receptor is a man aged 25 to 40 who received the YFV17D yellow fever vaccine. The chain carries TRBV28 and TRBJ1-3; D call uncertain. CDR3 amino acids: CASSRPPNPPGFTIYF. CDR3 DNA sequence: TGTGCCAGCAGTCGACCACCGAATCCTCCGGGGTTTACCATATATTTT.